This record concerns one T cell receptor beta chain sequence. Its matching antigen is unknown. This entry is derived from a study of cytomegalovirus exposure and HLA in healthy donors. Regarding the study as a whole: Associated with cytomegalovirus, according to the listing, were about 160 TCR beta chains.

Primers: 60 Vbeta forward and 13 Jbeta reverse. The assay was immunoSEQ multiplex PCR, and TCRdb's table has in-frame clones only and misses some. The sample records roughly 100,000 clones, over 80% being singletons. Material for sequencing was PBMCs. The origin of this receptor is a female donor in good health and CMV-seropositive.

CDR3: CASSSDRVSYNEQFF. The DNA for the CDR3 is TGTGCCAGCAGCTCTGACAGGGTATCCTACAATGAGCAGTTCTTC. The chain is built from TRBV7-8 and TRBJ2-1; 7 bases match TRBD1. The CDR3 covers 15 residues. Germline assignment: CDR1 SGHVS and CDR2 FQNEAQ. The V gene end was trimmed by 4 bases and the J gene end by 1 base; junction bases not matched to a gene: 4.